This is a list of T cell receptor beta chains from one sample in a study of OX40 agonist ivuxolimab in advanced cancers. Only in-frame clones appear in the TCRdb table, and some are missing; sequencing was by immunoSEQ multiplex PCR. The table lists fewer than 90,000 clones, 90% to 95% of them singletons. This specimen was CD4+ or CD8+ T cells sorted from blood, taken in a trial of the OX40 agonist ivuxolimab. Receptors originate from an adult with an advanced solid tumor such as melanoma, head and neck, liver or kidney cancer. Each CDR3 is given with its conserved first and last residue. D genes are given only for firm matches. Part of the rows lack a size; the others show once, few, many or a class for expanded clones.

d_call: -
v_call: TRBV11-3
j_call: TRBJ2-3
clone_size: -
cdr3_nt: TGTGCCAGCAGTTCAACAGGCACAGATACGCAGTATTTT
cdr3_aa: CASSSTGTDTQYF

d_call: -
v_call: TRBV21-1
j_call: TRBJ1-2
clone_size: -
cdr3_nt: TGTGCCAGCAGCAAAGGAGGCCTACTCTTTGAGAACTATGGCTACACCTTC
cdr3_aa: CASSKGGLLFENYGYTF

d_call: -
v_call: TRBV5-4
j_call: TRBJ2-1
clone_size: -
cdr3_nt: TGTGCCAGCACGAGTCCGGAACCAAACAATGAGCAGTTCTTC
cdr3_aa: CASTSPEPNNEQFF

d_call: -
v_call: TRBV28
j_call: TRBJ1-3
clone_size: once
cdr3_nt: TGTGCCAGCAGTTTGCCTGCAGGGGTCGGAGGAAACACCATATATTTT
cdr3_aa: CASSLPAGVGGNTIYF

d_call: -
v_call: TRBV19
j_call: TRBJ2-2
clone_size: -
cdr3_nt: TGTGCCAGTAGTATAGCCCCCAACACCGGGGAGCTGTTTTTT
cdr3_aa: CASSIAPNTGELFF

d_call: TRBD1
v_call: TRBV28
j_call: TRBJ1-5
clone_size: -
cdr3_nt: TGTGCCAGCAGTTTAGTAGGGGGCGATCAGCCCCAGCATTTT
cdr3_aa: CASSLVGGDQPQHF

d_call: TRBD1
v_call: TRBV19
j_call: TRBJ1-5
clone_size: -
cdr3_nt: TGTGCCAGTAGTATATTGACAGGGGGTATACAGCCCCAGCATTTT
cdr3_aa: CASSILTGGIQPQHF

d_call: -
v_call: TRBV6-5
j_call: TRBJ2-1
clone_size: -
cdr3_nt: TGTGCCAGCAGTTACGACGACTTGCGGTTTTACAATGAGCAGTTCTTC
cdr3_aa: CASSYDDLRFYNEQFF

d_call: TRBD1
v_call: TRBV10-2
j_call: TRBJ2-2
clone_size: -
cdr3_nt: TGCGCCACCGGGACAGGGGGGACCGGGGAGCTGTTTTTT
cdr3_aa: CATGTGGTGELFF

d_call: -
v_call: TRBV5-6
j_call: TRBJ1-4
clone_size: -
cdr3_nt: TGTGCCAGCAACAAGCTTTTCCAGGGCCGTGAAAAACTGTTTTTT
cdr3_aa: CASNKLFQGREKLFF

d_call: -
v_call: TRBV30
j_call: TRBJ2-3
clone_size: -
cdr3_nt: TGTGCCTGGAAGATCCTCGGGAGTAGGGATACGCAGTATTTT
cdr3_aa: CAWKILGSRDTQYF

d_call: TRBD2
v_call: TRBV30
j_call: TRBJ2-1
clone_size: -
cdr3_nt: TGTGCCTGGACTAGCGGGGGGGGCTACAATGAGCAGTTCTTC
cdr3_aa: CAWTSGGGYNEQFF

d_call: -
v_call: TRBV6-5
j_call: TRBJ2-2
clone_size: -
cdr3_nt: TGTGCCAGCAGCCAGGCCTTATCCGGGGAGCTGTTTTTT
cdr3_aa: CASSQALSGELFF

d_call: TRBD1
v_call: TRBV18
j_call: TRBJ2-5
clone_size: -
cdr3_nt: TGTGCCAGCTCACCACTGACAGGGGTAGGAGAGACCCAGTACTTC
cdr3_aa: CASSPLTGVGETQYF

d_call: -
v_call: TRBV10-3
j_call: TRBJ2-7
clone_size: -
cdr3_nt: TGTGCCATCAGTGAGTCCGGGGCCTACGAGCAGTACTTC
cdr3_aa: CAISESGAYEQYF

d_call: TRBD1
v_call: TRBV5-8
j_call: TRBJ2-7
clone_size: -
cdr3_nt: TGTGCCAGCACCGAACAGGGGTCCCTTTGGAACGAGCAGTACTTC
cdr3_aa: CASTEQGSLWNEQYF

d_call: -
v_call: TRBV28
j_call: TRBJ2-7
clone_size: -
cdr3_nt: TGTGCCAGCAGTTTCCGGCAGGGGTGGTACGAGCAGTACTTC
cdr3_aa: CASSFRQGWYEQYF

d_call: -
v_call: TRBV28
j_call: TRBJ2-3
clone_size: once
cdr3_nt: TGTGCCAGCCAAGTTGGGACAGATACGCAGTATTTT
cdr3_aa: CASQVGTDTQYF

d_call: -
v_call: TRBV18
j_call: TRBJ2-5
clone_size: -
cdr3_nt: TGTGCCAGCTCAGCCCCGATGGGTAGAGAGACCCAGTACTTC
cdr3_aa: CASSAPMGRETQYF

d_call: TRBD2
v_call: TRBV25-1
j_call: TRBJ2-1
clone_size: -
cdr3_nt: TGTGCCAGCAGTGAAGGAGAGCGGGAACGGGGTGAGCAGTTCTTC
cdr3_aa: CASSEGERERGEQFF

d_call: -
v_call: TRBV7-2
j_call: TRBJ2-7
clone_size: -
cdr3_nt: TGTGCCAGCAGGCCGGAGTTAACCTCCTACGAGCAGTACTTC
cdr3_aa: CASRPELTSYEQYF

d_call: -
v_call: TRBV5-8
j_call: TRBJ2-3
clone_size: -
cdr3_nt: TGTGCCAGCGGGGTCCAGGGGGGGACAGATACGCAGTATTTT
cdr3_aa: CASGVQGGTDTQYF

d_call: -
v_call: TRBV11-2
j_call: TRBJ2-7
clone_size: -
cdr3_nt: TGTGCCAGCAGCTTAGCGGCCCGGCAGTACTTC
cdr3_aa: CASSLAARQYF